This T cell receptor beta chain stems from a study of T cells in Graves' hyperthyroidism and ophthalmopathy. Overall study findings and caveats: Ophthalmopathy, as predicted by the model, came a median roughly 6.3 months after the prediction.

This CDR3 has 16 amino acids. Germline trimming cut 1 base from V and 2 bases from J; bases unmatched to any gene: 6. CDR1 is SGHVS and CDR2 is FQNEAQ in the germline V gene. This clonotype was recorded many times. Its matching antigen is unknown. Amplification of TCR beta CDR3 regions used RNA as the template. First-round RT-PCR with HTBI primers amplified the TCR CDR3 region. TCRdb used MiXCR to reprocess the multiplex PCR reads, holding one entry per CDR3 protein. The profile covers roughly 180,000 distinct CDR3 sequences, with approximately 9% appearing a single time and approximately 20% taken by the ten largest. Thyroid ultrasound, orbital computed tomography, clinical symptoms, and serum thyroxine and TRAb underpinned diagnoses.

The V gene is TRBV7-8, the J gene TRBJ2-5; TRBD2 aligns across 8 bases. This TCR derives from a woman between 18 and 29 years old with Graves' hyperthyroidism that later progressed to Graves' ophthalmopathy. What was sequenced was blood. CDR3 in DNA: TGTGCCAGCAGCTTAGTGGCTAGCGGGTTGCAAGAGACCCAGTACTTC. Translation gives CASSLVASGLQETQYF.